This T cell receptor (beta chain) was sequenced in a study of cytomegalovirus exposure and HLA in healthy donors. Overall study results and limits: Because they were indistinguishable, some V segments, including TRBV6-2 and TRBV6-3, were excluded.

This CDR3 is built from 16 residues. Germline CDR1 reads KGHSH; CDR2 reads LQKENI. V was pared by 4 bases and J by 5 bases, with 20 bases between. This clone was counted once. Its antigen is still unknown. The PCR had 60 Vbeta and 13 Jbeta primers. The protocol was immunoSEQ multiplex PCR, while the TCRdb copy is restricted to in-frame clones and leaves out a portion. The table includes 85,000 to 120,000 clones, around 76% detected once. The receptor comes from a woman aged 50 to 60 in good health and CMV-seropositive. V is TRBV18 and J is TRBJ2-5; D not resolved. Sequenced: PBMCs. The CDR3 bases are TGTGCCAGCTCACGTTCGACTGCGAACCTGCGGGAGACCCAGTACTTC. Protein product: CASSRSTANLRETQYF.